This T cell receptor beta chain was observed in a study of Graves' ophthalmopathy and Graves' hyperthyroidism. Amplification from RNA transcripts yielded the TCR beta CDR3 regions. HTBI primers were employed in first-round RT-PCR, then a second-round multiplex PCR followed. TCRdb itself ran the multiplex PCR reads through MiXCR, one entry per CDR3 protein. The table has about 370,000 distinct CDR3 sequences, 15% to 20% seen once. In the case of this clonotype: As the CDR3 is not closed by the conserved phenylalanine or tryptophan, this likely results from a read error.

This receptor was identified in a woman aged 18-29 years with Graves' ophthalmopathy. Material: peripheral blood.

The CDR3 bases are TGTGCCAGCAGTCTCGACAGGGGGGAGACCCAGTACCTC. Translated, it gives CASSLDRGETQYL. The chain uses TRBV28 and TRBJ2-5; TRBD1 agrees at 9 bases. The CDR3 runs to 13 residues. The J segment lost 5 bases and the V segment lost 5 bases, leaving 3 bases of the junction unmatched. Per germline, CDR1 MDHEN and CDR2 SYDVKM.